This T cell receptor (beta chain) was retrieved from a study of blood T cell repertoires in COVID-19. Study in general: Samples representing acute and convalescent COVID-19 were sourced from the United States, Italy and Spain.

Germline lookup yields CDR1 MNHNS and CDR2 SASEGT. V lost 2 bases, J lost 2 bases, and 8 bases lay in between. The CDR3 extends over 14 amino acids. TCRdb keeps only in-frame clones here, not all; method: immunoSEQ multiplex PCR. The sample contains about 60,000 clones, about 91% of which appear only once. Specimen: peripheral blood. The source is a man between 60 and 70 years old with acute or convalescent COVID-19. The chain links TRBV6-1 to TRBJ2-3; D is unresolved. The CDR3: CASSENLPTDTQYF. DNA for the CDR3: TGTGCCAGCAGTGAAAATCTACCCACAGATACGCAGTATTTT.